This T cell receptor beta chain was sequenced during a study of blood T cell repertoires in COVID-19. For the study at large: Samples of COVID-19 (acute and convalescent) were obtained from the United States, Italy and Spain. Sources were T cells, B-cell-depleted T cells, or PBMCs; the material itself was cDNA or gDNA.

V lost 9 bases to trimming and J lost 4 bases, with 14 bases between them. Germline V gene sequence: CDR1 LNHNV, CDR2 YYDKDF (reference sequence). The CDR3 contains 13 residues. In the source study's methods: Estimates of nucleated cell counts were drawn from the amplification of reference gene primers. Assay used: immunoSEQ multiplex PCR; TCRdb lists only in-frame clones, some missing. V and J calls and clone size are given by that table; D and trimming were obtained from the DNA. This sample has around 140,000 clones, with about 80% found just once. Specimen: PBMCs or T cells enriched from blood (not recorded which). This clonotype was sampled from a woman aged 45-59 years who had recovered from COVID-19. The V call is TRBV15, the J call TRBJ2-3; no clear D. CDR3 coding DNA: TGTGCCACATCATCGGGTTCGTCAGATACGCAGTATTTT. It translates to CATSSGSSDTQYF.